What follows are 14 T cell receptor beta chains derived from one specimen sequenced in a study of regulatory T cells in long-lasting Graves disease. Arm-PCR of CDR3 regions and iRepertoire HTBI primers were used to build TCR beta libraries. TCRdb used MiXCR to reprocess the multiplex PCR reads, holding one entry per CDR3 protein. This table has roughly 530,000 distinct CDR3 sequences, 15% to 20% appearing once. As for time point: newly diagnosed GD, antithyroid drugs for less than 3 months. Construction of the TCR library relied on RNA isolated from PBMCs. This sample also appeared in a second study, on T cells in Graves' hyperthyroidism and ophthalmopathy.

Here the sequenced sample was peripheral blood mononuclear cells (PBMCs), taken at new diagnosis, from a patient treated with antithyroid drugs. These receptor sequences come from a woman aged 35 to 60 with Graves disease.

Notes on this clonotype: This could be a read error, since a much larger clone is one nucleotide away. This sequence joins TRBV2 and TRBJ1-3; D perhaps matches TRBD1 (5 bases). The CDR3 sequence is 17 residues long. CDR1 is SNHLY, CDR2 FYNNEI, per germline. The V end lost 11 bases, the J end lost 0 bases, and 23 bases lay between the germline ends. CDR3 DNA: TGTGCCGGCACAAACGGGGGGGACGGTGGCTCTGGAAACACCATATATTTT. Its translation: CAGTNGGDGGSGNTIYF.

The chain employs TRBV14 and TRBJ2-5, with a possible D match to TRBD2 (6 bases). The CDR3 covers 14 residues. Trimming stripped 0 bases from V and 6 bases from J, with 11 bases between. CDR1 and CDR2 (germline): SGHDN, FVKESK. CDR3 loop: CASSQDEGRKTQYF. The CDR3 region has the DNA TGTGCCAGCAGCCAAGATGAGGGGAGGAAGACCCAGTACTTC.

This clonotype was counted a few times. The chain couples TRBV3-1 to TRBJ2-7; 9 bases align to TRBD1. CDR1 is LGHDT, CDR2 YNNKEL, per germline (reference sequence). The CDR3 is made up of 17 amino acids. Trimming removed 0 bases from V and 3 bases from J; junction bases left unmatched: 9. The CDR3 reads CASSQDRWTGVIYEQYF. The DNA of the CDR3 is TGTGCCAGCAGCCAAGACCGTTGGACAGGGGTTATCTACGAGCAGTACTTC.

This clonotype occurred many times. V is TRBV20-1 and J is TRBJ1-1; D call uncertain. V was clipped by 7 bases and J by 5 bases, with 17 bases between them. The CDR3 is 13 residues long. CDR1 and CDR2 from the germline V gene are DFQATT and SNEGSKA (reference sequence). The CDR3 region has the DNA TGCAGTGGTAAGGGCCAAACGGGGACTGAAGCTTTCTTT. It codes for CSGKGQTGTEAFF.

CDR3 loop: CASSPRPGRGRNSPLHF. CDR3 DNA: TGTGCCAGCAGCCCTCGCCCTGGTAGGGGGCGCAATTCACCCCTCCACTTT. The chain has TRBV11-2 and TRBJ1-6; 7 bases line up with TRBD1. With 5 bases clipped from V and 7 bases from J, the junction kept 14 bases outside the gene matches. The CDR3 is 17 amino acids. The germline V gene has CDR1 SGHAT and CDR2 FQNNGV.

This clonotype was found many times. The chain joins TRBV6-1 to TRBJ1-2; D remains ambiguous. This CDR3 spans 14 amino acids. Germline values: CDR1 MNHNS, CDR2 SASEGT. V lost 6 bases and J lost 8, with 19 bases in between. CDR3 coding DNA: TGTGCCAGCAGACCCCCCGTTGAGCTGGGAGGCTACACCTTC. Protein: CASRPPVELGGYTF.

The chain uses TRBV7-9 and TRBJ1-2; D possibly corresponds to TRBD1 (5 bases). Germline assignment: CDR1 SEHNR and CDR2 FQNEAQ (reference sequence). This CDR3 has 14 amino acids. Trimming removed 5 bases from V and 5 bases from J, with 15 bases in between. Here the CDR3 DNA reads TGTGCCAGCAGCCTTACTCTGACAGATTATGGCTACACCTTC. Protein sequence: CASSLTLTDYGYTF. Drawing the rest from reference TRBV7-9 and TRBJ1-2, the complete variable domain is DTGVSQNPRHKITKRGQNVTFRCDPISEHNRLYWYRQTLGQGPEFLTYFQNEAQLEKSRLLSDRFSAERPKGSFSTLEIQRTEQGDSAMYLCASSLTLTDYGYTFGSGTRLTVV.

This clonotype was found many times. The V gene is TRBV2, the J gene TRBJ2-7, with 9 nucleotides matching TRBD2. The CDR3 runs to 14 residues. The junction had 7 bases not matched to a gene; V was cut back by 4 bases and J by 6 bases. CDR1 and CDR2 from the germline V gene are SNHLY and FYNNEI. CDR3: CASSGLAASREQYF. For the CDR3, the DNA is TGTGCCAGCAGTGGACTAGCGGCCTCGCGCGAGCAGTACTTC.

A few counts support this clonotype. The CDR3 DNA reads as TGTGCCAGCAGTACCCTCGCAGAGGCCGCGGGCTACACCTTC. This sequence encodes CASSTLAEAAGYTF. This chain links TRBV6-1 with TRBJ1-2; D unresolved. Germline-derived CDR1 and CDR2 are MNHNS and SASEGT. The CDR3 runs 14 residues. Deletions cut 5 bases from V and 8 bases from J, with 18 bases between.

The V call is TRBV12-3 or TRBV12-4, the J call TRBJ2-6; TRBD1 matches 7 bases. The trim removed 4 bases at V and 2 bases at J, leaving 14 bases unmatched. The CDR3 runs to 19 residues. The CDR3 loop is CASSSPLGQFSAGANVLTF. The DNA for the CDR3 is TGTGCCAGCAGTTCCCCCCTGGGACAGTTCTCCGCTGGGGCCAACGTCCTGACTTTC.

Ten or more counts support this clonotype. A junction end diverges from the germline sequence, so it may reflect a read error. The CDR3 DNA is TGTGCCAGCAGCTTAGACCCCCGGGAGTATGGCTGCACCTTC. This gives the protein CASSLDPREYGCTF. This sequence joins TRBV11-2 and TRBJ1-2; D remains ambiguous. CDR1 is SGHAT, CDR2 FQNNGV, per germline. The CDR3 loop spans 14 amino acids.

Regarding this clonotype: A much larger clone lies one base from this, so it may be a read error. The gene calls are TRBV11-3 and TRBJ1-4; 9 nucleotides match TRBD1. The trim removed 4 bases at V and 0 bases at J, leaving 9 bases unmatched. CDR3 length: 18 amino acids. The germline CDR1 and CDR2 sequences are SGHNT and YENEEA. The chain's CDR3 is CASSSGQGLFSTNEKLFF. In nucleotides, the CDR3 is TGTGCCAGCAGCTCGGGACAGGGTCTCTTTTCAACTAATGAAAAACTGTTTTTT.

The chain is built from TRBV6-5 and TRBJ1-1; D remains ambiguous. The CDR3 loop spans 13 amino acids. Trimming stripped 2 bases from V and 7 bases from J, with 11 bases between. Germline lookup yields CDR1 MNHEY and CDR2 SVGAGI. The DNA of the CDR3 is TGTGCCAGCAGTTACGCCGGAATCCTTGAAGCTTTCTTT. Translating it yields CASSYAGILEAFF.

In this sample, this clonotype turned up a few times. The chain links TRBV12-3 or TRBV12-4 to TRBJ1-1; 9 bases map to TRBD1. The CDR3 consists of 16 residues. Trimming took 4 bases from V and 2 from J; bases not matched to a gene: 8. CDR3: CASSSRDRAPNTEAFF. The DNA of the CDR3 is TGTGCCAGCAGTTCCCGGGACAGGGCACCTAACACTGAAGCTTTCTTT.